This TCR beta chain was sequenced in a study of blood T cell repertoires in COVID-19. As for the study in general: Sites across the United States, Italy and Spain contributed samples from acute and convalescent COVID-19.

Germline values: CDR1 MNHNY, CDR2 SVGAGI (reference sequence). There are 14 residues in the CDR3. The J segment lost 2 bases and the V segment lost 9 bases, leaving 6 bases of the junction unmatched. Assay used: immunoSEQ multiplex PCR; TCRdb lists only in-frame clones, some missing. This sample yields about 32,000 clones, of which around 91% are seen a single time; about 1% belongs to the top ten. The J gene is TRBJ2-7, the V gene TRBV6-6, with 11 bases identical to TRBD2. The clonotype was recovered from a man between 65 and 85 years old with active or convalescent COVID-19. Sequencing used peripheral blood. The CDR3, as DNA: TGTGCCAGTCGCCTAGCGGGAGGACCCTACGAGCAGTACTTC. Translation: CASRLAGGPYEQYF.